The next 6 T cell receptor beta chains were all read from a single sample in a study of cytomegalovirus exposure and HLA in healthy donors. 13 Jbeta primers and 60 Vbeta primers were used for the PCR. Generated by immunoSEQ multiplex PCR, the TCRdb table keeps only in-frame clones and is missing some. The repertoire includes 150,000 to 160,000 clones, approximately 80% of them detected once, and roughly 5.3% sits in the top ten. The specimen sequenced was PBMCs. All receptors come from a woman aged 40 to 49 in good health and CMV-seropositive.

Only a few counts were recorded for this clone. The gene calls are TRBV5-6 and TRBJ1-1; the D gene is possibly TRBD1 (6 bases). The V end lost 1 base, the J end lost 10 bases, and 14 bases lay between the germline ends. Germline CDR1 reads SGHDT; CDR2 reads YYEEEE. CDR3 length: 13 amino acids. The CDR3 sequence is CASSLSGEGGAFF. For the CDR3, the DNA is TGTGCCAGCAGCTTGTCAGGGGAAGGCGGAGCTTTCTTT.

This chain links TRBV30 with TRBJ2-1; 9 nucleotides line up with TRBD2. This CDR3 comprises 15 residues. J was trimmed by 7 bases and V by 0 bases; bases with no gene match: 7. Germline values: CDR1 GTSNPN, CDR2 SVGIG (reference sequence). The CDR3 loop is CAWSVSLAGTNEQFF. Written as DNA, the CDR3 is TGTGCCTGGAGTGTGTCGCTAGCGGGGACTAATGAGCAGTTCTTC.

V and J are TRBV7-2 and TRBJ2-1; D is perhaps TRBD2 (7 bases). CDR3 length equals 13 residues. Germline values: CDR1 SGHTA, CDR2 FQGNSA. The germline V and J ends were trimmed by 3 bases and 11 bases, with 14 bases remaining between them. CDR3 nucleotides: TGTGCCAGCAGCTTCCTCAGCGGGGACAAGCAGTTCTTC. Amino acids: CASSFLSGDKQFF.

This chain links TRBV7-2 with TRBJ2-7, with TRBD2 as a possible D gene (5 bases). This CDR3 is built from 13 residues. Germline CDR1 and CDR2: SGHTA and FQGNSA. V was shortened by 1 base and J by 5 bases, with 9 bases between the two germline ends. The CDR3 sequence is CASSLGLAHEQYF. Written as DNA, the CDR3 is TGTGCCAGCAGCTTAGGTCTAGCCCACGAGCAGTACTTC.

V gene TRBV6-1 combines with J gene TRBJ2-5; TRBD1 agrees at 7 bases. Germline CDR1 is MNHNS and CDR2 is SASEGT. This CDR3 spans 14 amino acids. V shed 5 bases, J shed 8 bases, and the junction held 11 bases outside the gene matches. The CDR3 spells CASSFSGTEGTQYF. In DNA form, the CDR3 reads TGTGCCAGCAGTTTCTCCGGGACAGAGGGCACCCAGTACTTC.

V is TRBV10-3 and J is TRBJ2-3; weak D call: TRBD2 (6 bases). The CDR3 runs to 15 residues. Trimming removed 3 bases at V and 3 bases at J, with 13 bases between. Germline V gene data show CDR1 as ENHRY and CDR2 as SYGVKD. The CDR3 sequence is CAISDTSSRTDTQYF. The DNA of the CDR3 is TGTGCCATCAGTGACACTAGCAGTAGAACAGATACGCAGTATTTT.